Below, one T cell receptor beta chain is given with its context. Its antigen is currently unknown. The sample is drawn from a study of cytomegalovirus exposure and HLA in healthy donors. Study at large: An earlier analysis identified approximately 120 million unique TCR beta sequences in about 170 million T cells. Broader study findings: When presence/absence was analysed, sequencing depth was taken to be roughly uniform across donors.

A multiplex PCR was run with 60 Vbeta primers and 13 Jbeta primers. The assay was immunoSEQ multiplex PCR, and TCRdb's table has in-frame clones only and misses some. The table lists more than 95,000 clones, 75% to 85% of them singletons. The clonotype was recovered from a man younger than 45 in good health and CMV-seronegative. The sequencing sample was made of PBMCs.

CDR3 sequence: CASRQGSENTEAFF. CDR3 sequence (DNA): TGCGCCAGCAGACAGGGGTCGGAGAACACTGAAGCTTTCTTT. This chain uses TRBV10-1 with TRBJ1-1, with 7 bases identical to TRBD1. J was trimmed by 1 base and V by 6 bases; bases with no gene match: 5. The CDR3 length is 14 residues. The germline CDR1 and CDR2 sequences are WNHNN and SYGVQD (reference sequence).